This T cell receptor beta chain is from a study of blood T cells in healthy people across ages (dated by TCRdb to about 2015). For context, the study as a whole: In model experiments, template switching captured roughly one uniquely barcoded TCR beta cDNA molecule for every two T cells. The study measured age-related changes in TCR beta repertoire diversity using deep sequencing normalized with unique cDNA molecular identifiers. Four age groups were formed from the donors: young (average about 15 years), middle-aged (approximately 39), aged (approximately 60) and long-lived (82). To avoid experimental bias, donors of different ages were randomly spread across the sequencing lanes. Two additional independent replicas of 1 million unique cDNA reads from the same blood draw were analyzed for two donors (one aged 18 to 30 and one aged 80 or older). General findings and caveats noted by the study authors: Because donor CMV infection status was unknown, age-related changes in expanded clonotypes were potentially confounded. As age increased, observed TCR beta diversity per million T cells dropped in a roughly linear way, and a significant reduction was already evident by age 40. Total diversity estimates from one million sequenced T cells were considered lower bounds and underestimates. Compared with the aged group, more naive CD4+ T cells, fewer expanded clones and increased TCR diversity were shown by the long-lived group, suggesting age selection. Since profiling was done on bulk unsorted PBMCs, naive and antigen-experienced compartments could not be conclusively compared. A strong correlation was found between observed TCR beta diversity and the percentage of naive T cells measured by flow cytometry.

Systemically healthy Caucasian individuals from Russia, some 38 in total and aged roughly 6 to 100 years, were included as donors. Each donor gave around 9.8 milliliters of peripheral blood, collected into EDTA-treated Vacutainer tubes. PBMCs were isolated by Ficoll-Paque density-gradient centrifugation, with at least 6.5 million obtained per sample. Trizol reagent was used to extract total RNA from PBMCs, with at least 5 micrograms per sample. The percentages of naive CD45RAhigh/CD27high T cells were determined by flow cytometry on a PBMC aliquot from every donor. This clonotype occurred once. What antigen it recognizes has not been identified. One base away there is no much larger clone; base qualities are not given. Single-read evidence is weak. The CDR3 runs 14 amino acids, cysteine and phenylalanine included. Here the CDR3 DNA is all that survives: 42 bases in frame from base 1. The CDR1 and CDR2 encoded by the germline V gene (reference sequence) are DFQATT and SNEGSKA. V loses 2 bases, J loses 5 bases, and the germline ends lie 13 bases apart.

The receptor library was made with 5' RACE. Sequencing used an Illumina HiSeq 2500. A second PCR of about 6 to 12 cycles was run with a J-beta primer mix and a sample-barcoded 5' primer. Each TCR beta cDNA molecule received a unique molecular identifier from a template-switch 5' adaptor carrying 12 random nucleotides. At least 3 million CDR3-containing paired-end reads were obtained from each sample. The Mint cDNA synthesis kit, primed by a TRBC-specific oligonucleotide, was used to synthesize first-strand cDNA from all RNA. All cDNA was treated with uracil-DNA glycosylase and then went through a first 18-cycle PCR with the universal primers M1SS and BC2_uni_R. In the paper's pipeline: Each sample was normalized by randomly selecting 1 million high-quality reads, each carrying a distinct molecular identifier. Instead of being binned into consensus sequences, reads with shared molecular identifiers were discarded. CDR3 identification, clonotype clustering and error correction used MiTCR with a Q25 quality threshold and the strictest error-elimination algorithm. A nonparametric unseen species model with Euler transformation was used to estimate a lower bound on total TCR beta diversity. Starting from the raw public reads, TCRdb applied fastp trimming at Q25, assembled clones with MiXCR and retained in-frame beta chains. Rows matching on CDR3 protein sequence are summarized as one entry with the most common DNA and genes. TCRdb's processing, not the study's, gives the V and J calls here. A total of about 1.6 million distinct CDR3 sequences appear in this sample, about 31% of them only once. The ten largest make up 10% to 12% of the sample.

This receptor was identified in a woman in her twenties or thirties in good health. The chain is encoded by TRBV20-1 joined to TRBJ1-5, and perhaps TRBD1 as D gene, on 5 matching bases. Sequenced input: blood. The nucleotides read TGCAGTGCTAGAATAATCCGGGGGGATCAGCCCCAGCATTTT. Translated, it reads CSARIIRGDQPQHF.